This T cell receptor beta chain was sequenced in a study of blood T cell repertoires in COVID-19. At the level of the study: Sources were T cells, B-cell-depleted T cells, or PBMCs; the material itself was cDNA or gDNA.

This CDR3 contains 15 residues. CDR1 LNHDA and CDR2 SQIVND come from the germline V gene (reference sequence). Trimming took 3 bases from V and 4 from J; bases not matched to a gene: 8. In the original analysis: Researchers report that nucleated cell counts were estimated from reference gene primer amplification. Method: immunoSEQ multiplex PCR; TCRdb's copy keeps in-frame clones and lacks some. Clone size and V and J calls were adopted from that table, with D and trimming inferred from the DNA. This table holds 280,000 or so clones, roughly 88% found once. This clonotype originated in a man under 40 who had recovered from COVID-19. The sample was PBMCs or T cells enriched from blood (not recorded which). The chain employs TRBV19 and TRBJ2-5, with TRBD1 identical over 7 bases. The CDR3: CASSIGLTGRETQYF. CDR3 nucleotides: TGTGCCAGTAGTATCGGCCTGACAGGGCGAGAGACCCAGTACTTC. Using reference TRBV19 and TRBJ2-5 for the parts outside the CDR3, the full variable domain is DGGITQSPKYLFRKEGQNVTLSCEQNLNHDAMYWYRQDPGQGLRLIYYSQIVNDFQKGDIAEGYSVSREKKESFPLTVTSAQKNPTAFYLCASSIGLTGRETQYFGPGTRLLVL.